A single T cell receptor (beta chain) is shown here with its context. Its specific antigen is unknown. No qualities accompany the bases; no much larger clone lies one base away. This sample also contains other DNA sequences that code for the same CDR3. The library was built by means of the immunoSEQ multiplex PCR assay. For the multiplex PCR, a mixture combining 60 forward primers for TCR Vbeta segments and 13 reverse primers for TCR Jbeta segments was used. The CDR3 region of rearranged TCR beta genes was amplified from genomic DNA by a multiplex PCR assay. The amplified TCR beta libraries were sequenced on the Illumina HiSeq System as 87-base-pair reads. Per the original workflow: A later analysis counted about 80 million unique TCR beta chains across the 700 or so repertoires, and around 9.9 million of these chains were shared by at least two donors. A nearest-neighbor algorithm error-corrected the raw reads and collapsed the reads into unique sequences, merging closely related sequences to remove PCR and sequencing errors. CDR3 sequences were aligned to IMGT reference sequences to assign V, D and J gene segments. For a sequence to be retained, at least a six-nucleotide match to both a V gene segment and a J gene segment was required. Rearrangements were classified as productive when the CDR3 lacked stop codons and remained in frame with V and J, and all other rearrangements were classified as non-productive. Following IMGT convention, CDR3 was defined as the stretch from the second conserved V-encoded cysteine up to the conserved J-encoded phenylalanine. The earlier analysis of some 600 of the donors excluded sequences that lacked an unambiguous match to a single V gene segment. In an earlier analysis of several hundred of the donors, V segments were called functional above 56.7% productive rearrangements and were called segregating when the between-donor standard deviation exceeded 5%. A statistical classification framework was built to diagnose cytomegalovirus status from the catalog of TCR beta chain sequences. In a later analysis, V and J genes were assigned by comparing TCR nucleotide sequences against IMGT/GENE-DB human TR gene sequences. Using the TCRdist pipeline, a later analysis assigned CDR3 sequences along with most-parsimonious VDJ recombination scenarios. In a later analysis, each TCR beta chain was defined by its CDR3 amino acid sequence together with its V-gene family, and reads without a unique V-gene family were excluded. A later analysis removed roughly 590 highly shared, low-generation-probability nucleotide sequences to deal with suspected cross-contamination and a sequencing artifact. In a later analysis, a clonal expansion index was calculated for each public chain from normalized within-repertoire ranks of inferred template counts. In a later analysis, generation probabilities were computed using a VDJ recombination model fitted to out-of-frame rearrangements, and the results were checked against IGoR. A later analysis scored TCR-TCR, TCR-HLA and TCR-CMV co-occurrence with hypergeometric tests, applying a repertoire-size bias correction to TCR pairs. To estimate false discovery rates, a later analysis permuted the HLA or CMV assignments 20 times. In a later analysis, co-occurring TCRs were grouped using DBSCAN, and TCRdist sequence similarity was added for clustering within HLA-allele-positive subsets. Repertoires with fewer than 30,000 or more than 120,000 public chains were left out of co-occurrence clustering, as were four to six repertoires with anomalous nucleotide sharing. The source is immuneACCESS, and TCRdb retained only in-frame sequences with V and J called. Part of the clones is not carried over; for the studies checked, unresolved V genes explain less than half of this, and the remainder is unexplained. For V, J and clone size, that table is used; D and trimming come from the DNA. The table for this sample lists about 140,000 clones; approximately 87% of them were counted only once. The top ten clonotypes cover roughly 5% of the sample.

Relative to germline, V is missing 5 bases and J is missing 6 bases, with 5 bases of the junction outside any gene match. Taken from the germline V gene (reference sequence), the CDR1 and CDR2 loops are PRHDT and FYEKMQ. The cysteine opens and the phenylalanine closes a CDR3 of 15 amino acids. The read is trimmed to its CDR3 DNA, 45 bases read in frame from base 1. The cohort consisted of approximately 670 healthy bone marrow donors. All cohort members were sampled while nominally healthy, although unrecorded immune exposures were likely present. The donor was CMV seronegative and belonged to the group of 350 to 400 seronegative cohort members. A peripheral blood sample was collected from each donor, and TCR beta sequencing was performed on peripheral blood mononuclear cells. The Qiagen DNeasy Blood Extraction Kit was used to extract genomic DNA from the blood cell samples. The data are from a study of cytomegalovirus exposure and HLA in healthy donors (dated by TCRdb to about 2017). Some background on the complete study: An earlier analysis of roughly 630 of the donors reported 276 Gb of sequence data and 120 million or so unique TCR beta sequences from approximately 180 million T cells. Roughly 300 gigabases of sequencing data and approximately 85 million unique TCR sequences were included in an early release covering over 600 HLA-typed donors. Of the roughly 410 genotyped donors, 81% were placed in the genetic ancestry cluster associated with self-reported Caucasian donors. The study aimed to test whether cataloging public T cell receptors could reveal signatures of past pathogen exposure. The study profiled the T cell repertoires of about 640 subjects by immunosequencing and related them to cytomegalovirus serostatus. In addition to the first cohort of 650 to 750 subjects, a separate validation cohort of 120 different subjects was used. The study combined high-throughput TCR immunosequencing, statistical association of individual TCRs with disease status, and machine learning to predict cytomegalovirus infection status. To study patterns of TCR occurrence, a later analysis re-analyzed previously published TCR beta repertoires from several hundred donors and added high-resolution HLA genotyping. Rather than using new phenotypic data, the later analysis identified candidate immune exposures from TCR beta sequences and from how often those sequences occurred across donors. An earlier analysis of 587 of the donors used high-throughput TCR beta sequencing to judge whether each TCR beta V gene segment behaved as functional or pseudogenic. Alongside the repertoire data, information on donor age, sex, ethnicity and CMV serostatus was compiled. A later genetic analysis used genome-wide SNP genotypes for about 60% of the roughly 700 donors, treating that subset as a discovery cohort. All discovery cohort repertoires had been generated on a single sequencing platform. HLA typing included class I and class II loci at four-digit resolution. The number of donors typed differed by locus, with roughly 629-640 for A, B, C, DRB1 and DQB1, approximately 500 for DQA1, 606 for DPA1, and around 460 for DPB1. Four to six DR-DQ haplotypes were handled as single units for association and clustering, since linkage in the cohort was strong. Among almost 400 genotyped donors of the cohort, an average of roughly 240,000 unique TCR beta nucleotide sequences were sequenced per donor, 15% to 20% of them non-productive. The full study reports these points: Because HLA typing was missing for some donors at each locus, association tests included only the typed subset. Only TCR beta chains were sequenced in this cohort, and the absence of alpha or paired-chain data limited detectable features. A further reported finding was that TCR beta sequences accurately predicted the HLA-A and HLA-B alleles for most subjects in the first cohort. Sequencing depth was assumed to be roughly uniform across donors in the presence/absence analyses, though that assumption may not hold. In a later analysis, several top co-occurrence clusters were reported to appear linked to parvovirus B19, influenza, CMV and Epstein-Barr virus. In a later analysis, HLA-associated TCR beta chains were found to be more clonally expanded and to have lower generation probabilities than equally common non-associated chains. Compared with the roughly 700-donor mean, donors in an Asian-associated ancestry cluster had fewer N-insertions in productive TCRs, according to a later genetic analysis. While some public TCRs were present in many individuals, most TCR sequences turned up only very rarely across donors. Some IMGT-functional V segments, including TRBV6-2 and TRBV6-3, could not be distinguished by the 87-base-pair reads and were therefore excluded. At a false discovery rate of 0.05, a later analysis linked 16,951 TCR beta sequences to specific HLA alleles. Linkage disequilibrium might explain the correlated functional status among segregating V segments, but an unknown experimental factor could not be ruled out. The only immune exposure information available for the cohort was CMV serostatus. According to a later analysis, TCR association rates differed among HLA loci, with DRB1 alleles showing the most associated TCRs and HLA-C alleles showing the fewest. A few of the identified cytomegalovirus-associated TCR beta chains were confirmed in vitro to be specific for cytomegalovirus antigens. Assigning TCR associations to individual alleles was difficult when HLA alleles, especially DR and DQ, strongly co-occurred. In both the original and validation cohorts, the classifier was reported to diagnose cytomegalovirus status with high specificity and sensitivity. The sequencing pipeline was judged likely to have produced a cluster of highly shared sequence variants as a technical artifact. In the study, 150 to 200 TCR beta chains were listed as associated with cytomegalovirus. It was suggested by the authors that the approach could potentially be generalized to other disease states and immunological phenotypes. In an earlier analysis of some 540 of the donors, most TCR beta V segments appeared in productive rearrangements about 90% or about 30% of the time, broadly matching IMGT annotations. V-gene and J-gene trimming of TCR beta chains was associated with a missense DCLRE1C variant in a later genetic analysis, and the association was replicated in an independent cohort. Over 15 rarely observed V segments, including chromosome 9 orphons, were excluded from the earlier analysis of several hundred of the donors because counts were too low. Most CMV-associated TCR beta chains appeared to be HLA-restricted in a later analysis, and the HLA associations seemed to be driven largely by CMV exposure.

Input material: PBMCs. The TCR was taken from a woman younger than 45 in good health and CMV-seronegative. The chain joins TRBV13 to TRBJ2-7; 15 of the junction bases match TRBD2. The CDR3 loop reads CASSPGLAGGVEQYF. The nucleotide sequence is given as TGTGCCAGCAGCCCCGGACTAGCGGGAGGGGTCGAGCAGTACTTC. Reference TRBV13 and TRBJ2-7 proteins supply the regions before and after the CDR3; the full variable domain is: AAGVIQSPRHLIKEKRETATLKCYPIPRHDTVYWYQQGPGQDPQFLISFYEKMQSDKGSIPDRFSAQQFSDYHSELNMSSLELGDSALYFCASSPGLAGGVEQYFGPGTRLTVT.